These 29 T cell receptor beta chains were sequenced from one sample in a study of cytomegalovirus exposure and HLA in healthy donors. The study ran its PCR with 60 Vbeta and 13 Jbeta primers. The assay was immunoSEQ multiplex PCR, and TCRdb's table has in-frame clones only and misses some. The sample shows approximately 170,000 clones, around 78% of them seen only once. The sample comprised PBMCs. The source is a middle-aged man in good health and CMV-seronegative.

The chain recombines TRBV9 with TRBJ2-5; 9 bases agree with TRBD2. The CDR3 is 15 amino acids. Germline assignment: CDR1 SGDLS and CDR2 YYNGEE. The V gene end was trimmed by 0 bases and the J gene end by 5 bases; junction bases not matched to a gene: 5. The CDR3 nucleotides read TGTGCCAGCAGCGTAGAGATTAGCGGGAGCGAGACCCAGTACTTC. This codes for CASSVEISGSETQYF.

The V gene is TRBV7-8, the J gene TRBJ1-2; D is undetermined. Trimming took 8 bases from V and 0 from J, leaving 13 bases between them. This CDR3 spans 14 amino acids. Per germline, CDR1 SGHVS and CDR2 FQNEAQ. For the CDR3, the DNA is TGTGCCAGCGCGCCACGGGGATCTAACTATGGCTACACCTTC. Protein product: CASAPRGSNYGYTF. The full variable domain, with the rest looked up from reference TRBV7-8 and TRBJ1-2, is GAGVSQSPRYKVAKRGQDVALRCDPISGHVSLFWYQQALGQGPEFLTYFQNEAQLDKSGLPSDRFFAERPEGSVSTLKIQRTQQEDSAVYLCASAPRGSNYGYTFGSGTRLTVV.

The chain links TRBV29-1 to TRBJ1-2, with D tentatively TRBD1 (5 bases). Germline V gives CDR1 SQVTM, CDR2 ANQGSEA. The CDR3 is 12 amino acids. V gave up 1 base and J gave up 8 bases, with 11 bases separating them. The CDR3 sequence is CSVEVRVGGYTF. CDR3 bases: TGCAGCGTTGAAGTCAGGGTGGGCGGCTACACCTTC.

This chain connects TRBV7-8 to TRBJ2-5; 11 nucleotides match TRBD2. Per the germline V gene, CDR1 is SGHVS and CDR2 is FQNEAQ. The CDR3 totals 19 residues. V shed 0 bases, J shed 2 bases, and the junction held 11 bases outside the gene matches. CDR3 amino acids: CASSLAPGLGTSGQETQYF. CDR3 DNA: TGTGCCAGCAGCTTAGCGCCGGGACTAGGGACTAGCGGACAAGAGACCCAGTACTTC.

The V gene is TRBV20-1, the J gene TRBJ1-1; D uncertain. Trimming removed 5 bases at V and 7 bases at J, with 11 bases between. Per the germline V gene, CDR1 is DFQATT and CDR2 is SNEGSKA (reference sequence). The CDR3 length is 11 residues. The CDR3 nucleotides are TGCAGTGCTCCTGTGCAGTTTGAAGCTTTCTTT. Translation: CSAPVQFEAFF.

V is TRBV28 and J is TRBJ1-5, with a possible D match to TRBD1 (5 bases). CDR1 is MDHEN, CDR2 SYDVKM, per germline. Trimming took 5 bases from V and 3 from J, leaving 20 bases between them. The CDR3 is made up of 17 amino acids. The CDR3 coding sequence is TGTGCCAGCAGTGGTGACTCCTTTGACAGTTCCAATCAGCCCCAGCATTTT. It encodes CASSGDSFDSSNQPQHF.

The chain has TRBV6-5 and TRBJ1-2, with 8 nucleotides matching TRBD1. Germline CDR1 is MNHEY and CDR2 is SVGAGI. CDR3 length: 14 residues. Unmatched junction bases numbered 8, after V lost 4 bases and J lost 7 bases. The CDR3 region has the DNA TGTGCCAGCAGTTTATATCCAGGGGGCAGTGGCTACACCTTC. Protein sequence: CASSLYPGGSGYTF.

The J gene is TRBJ2-3, the V gene TRBV27; 8 nucleotides line up with TRBD2. J gave up 1 base and V 2 bases, and 5 bases lay outside the gene matches. CDR1 is MNHEY and CDR2 is SMNVEV in the germline V gene (reference sequence). This CDR3 is 16 amino acids long. The CDR3: CASSLKWREGTDTQYF. The CDR3 region has the DNA TGTGCCAGCAGTTTAAAGTGGCGGGAGGGCACAGATACGCAGTATTTT.

The rearrangement links TRBV30 to TRBJ1-4; D might be TRBD1 (6 bases). This CDR3 has 14 amino acids. Germline lookup yields CDR1 GTSNPN and CDR2 SVGIG (reference sequence). The CDR3 sequence is CALQGTRTNEKLFF. CDR3 DNA: TGTGCACTACAGGGTACTCGGACTAATGAAAAACTGTTTTTT.

This clone has more than one count but fewer than ten. The chain recombines TRBV25-1 with TRBJ1-1; 7 nucleotides line up with TRBD1. The germline V gene has CDR1 MGHDK and CDR2 SYGVNS. V shed 11 bases, J shed 5 bases, and the junction held 11 bases outside the gene matches. The CDR3 is 13 amino acids. The CDR3 bases are TGTGCCGCCAAAGGGGGCCGGGGGACTGAAGCTTTCTTT. It yields the protein CAAKGGRGTEAFF.

The genes are TRBV18 and TRBJ2-1; TRBD2 matches 12 bases. This CDR3 contains 13 residues. Looked up from germline, CDR1 is KGHSH and CDR2 is LQKENI. V shed 2 bases and J 13 bases; nucleotides not matched to a gene: 3. CDR3 sequence reads: CASSPGTSGFQFF. The CDR3 region has the DNA TGTGCCAGCTCACCAGGGACTAGCGGGTTCCAGTTCTTC.

J is TRBJ2-2 and V is TRBV2, with 7 bases that match TRBD2. The CDR3 length is 15 residues. CDR1 SNHLY and CDR2 FYNNEI come from the germline V gene. Trimming removed 4 bases from V and 3 bases from J; junction bases left unmatched: 5. CDR3 in amino acids: CASSVTSVYTGELFF. The DNA of the CDR3 is TGTGCCAGCAGTGTCACTAGCGTATACACCGGGGAGCTGTTTTTT.

The gene calls are TRBV9 and TRBJ2-7; unclear D gene. Between the trimmed V and J ends, which lost 0 bases and 0 bases, there was a span of 7 bases. This CDR3 spans 14 amino acids. Germline V gene lookup returns CDR1 SGDLS and CDR2 YYNGEE. The DNA for the CDR3 is TGTGCCAGCAGCGTAGGACCAGGCTCCTACGAGCAGTACTTC. This encodes CASSVGPGSYEQYF.

V and J are TRBV6-6 and TRBJ2-2, with TRBD1 matching 7 bases. Germline loops: CDR1 MNHNY, CDR2 SVGAGI (reference sequence). Trimming at V came to 5 bases and at J to 3 bases, leaving 9 bases not matched to a gene. The CDR3 sequence is 16 residues long. This CDR3 is CASSTGDSYYTGELFF. The CDR3 DNA sequence: TGTGCCAGCAGTACTGGGGACAGTTACTACACCGGGGAGCTGTTTTTT.

The CDR3 coding sequence is TGTGCCAGCAGTGTTGACATAGGGGTATCCGATACGCAGTATTTT. This codes for CASSVDIGVSDTQYF. The chain has TRBV6-5 and TRBJ2-3; TRBD1 is a possible D gene (5 bases). V dropped 5 bases and J dropped 6 bases, with 18 bases sitting between them. In germline, CDR1 is MNHEY, CDR2 SVGAGI. The CDR3 sequence is 15 residues long.

The count of this clone is one. The chain couples TRBV7-3 to TRBJ1-1; D not resolved. Per the germline V gene, CDR1 is SGHTA and CDR2 is FQGTGA. V gave up 5 bases and J gave up 2 bases, with 12 bases separating them. The CDR3 consists of 14 residues. The DNA for the CDR3 is TGTGCCAGCAGCCTCACAGTGAGTAACACTGAAGCTTTCTTT. Amino acids: CASSLTVSNTEAFF.

This clone was found a few times. The rearrangement links TRBV28 to TRBJ1-5, with no clear D. The CDR3 runs to 16 residues. The V gene's germline CDR1 is MDHEN and CDR2 SYDVKM. Trimming shortened V by 3 bases and J by 7 bases, and 19 bases separated the two germline ends. CDR3 DNA: TGTGCCAGCAGTTTCGGGTACGGCACGGAGGGACAGCCCCAGCATTTT. This encodes CASSFGYGTEGQPQHF.

The rearrangement links TRBV19 to TRBJ1-1; maybe TRBD1 (6 bases). CDR3 length: 13 residues. Deletions cut 6 bases from V and 6 bases from J, with 14 bases between. Germline values: CDR1 LNHDA, CDR2 SQIVND (reference sequence). The CDR3 spells CASSQGFPAEAFF. CDR3 sequence (DNA): TGTGCCAGTAGCCAGGGGTTTCCGGCTGAAGCTTTCTTT.

The chain is built from TRBV28 and TRBJ2-7, with 10 bases matching TRBD2. Germline CDR1 and CDR2: MDHEN and SYDVKM. The CDR3 has 14 residues. The V gene end was trimmed by 5 bases and the J gene end by 2 bases; junction bases not matched to a gene: 3. In DNA form, the CDR3 reads TGTGCCAGCAGTGAACTAGCGGGAACCTACGAGCAGTACTTC. This sequence encodes CASSELAGTYEQYF. Full variable domain (rest looked up from reference TRBV28 and TRBJ2-7): DVKVTQSSRYLVKRTGEKVFLECVQDMDHENMFWYRQDPGLGLRLIYFSYDVKMKEKGDIPEGYSVSREKKERFSLILESASTNQTSMYLCASSELAGTYEQYFGPGTRLTVT.

The rearrangement uses TRBV5-1 and TRBJ2-7; 11 bases match TRBD2. The V and J ends lost 4 bases and 2 bases, in that order; junction bases with no gene match: 5. The CDR3 sequence is 15 residues long. Germline V gene data show CDR1 as SGHRS and CDR2 as YFSETQ. CDR3 loop: CASSNIAGGPYEQYF. In DNA, the CDR3 is TGCGCCAGCAGCAACATAGCGGGAGGGCCCTACGAGCAGTACTTC.

The genes are TRBV18 and TRBJ2-1, with 7 bases aligning to TRBD2. CDR1 KGHSH and CDR2 LQKENI come from the germline V gene. The junction had 8 bases not matched to a gene; V was cut back by 4 bases and J by 2 bases. The CDR3 is made up of 16 amino acids. The CDR3 region has the DNA TGTGCCAGCTCACGGTACTCGCGGGAGACCTACAATGAGCAGTTCTTC. Amino acid sequence: CASSRYSRETYNEQFF.

This clone was found a few times. The chain combines TRBV25-1 with TRBJ1-2; possibly TRBD1 for D (6 bases). The germline V gene encodes CDR1 MGHDK and CDR2 SYGVNS. This CDR3 has 14 residues. V was trimmed by 4 bases and J by 7 bases, leaving 16 bases between them. The CDR3 here is CASSGTQGFVGYTF. The CDR3 bases are TGTGCCAGCAGTGGAACACAGGGATTCGTTGGCTACACCTTC.

This chain links TRBV18 with TRBJ2-7; 9 bases line up with TRBD2. CDR3 length: 14 amino acids. Germline V gene sequence: CDR1 KGHSH, CDR2 LQKENI. V was clipped by 6 bases and J by 5 bases; unmatched bases: 8. CDR3 protein: CASSIGGGDDEQYV. The DNA of the CDR3 is TGTGCCAGCTCCATCGGCGGGGGGGACGACGAGCAGTACGTC.

The chain joins TRBV19 to TRBJ2-1, with TRBD2 matching over 11 bases. The germline gives CDR1 LNHDA, CDR2 SQIVND (reference sequence). V lost 5 bases and J lost 4; bases outside the gene matches: 16. The length of the CDR3 is 19 residues. The CDR3, as DNA: TGTGCCAGTAGTCGCACTGGACTAGCGGGCCCGGGGAGTTACAATGAGCAGTTCTTC. This sequence encodes CASSRTGLAGPGSYNEQFF. The variable domain in full, completed from reference TRBV19 and TRBJ2-1, reads DGGITQSPKYLFRKEGQNVTLSCEQNLNHDAMYWYRQDPGQGLRLIYYSQIVNDFQKGDIAEGYSVSREKKESFPLTVTSAQKNPTAFYLCASSRTGLAGPGSYNEQFFGPGTRLTVL.

In its sample, this clone was seen once. The chain is built from TRBV4-1 and TRBJ1-2; TRBD1 matches at 7 bases. The junction had 9 bases not matched to a gene; V was cut back by 1 base and J by 4 bases. The CDR3 totals 16 residues. CDR1 MGHRA and CDR2 YSYEKL come from the germline V gene. CDR3 amino acids: CASSQGPGQLIYGYTF. CDR3 DNA: TGCGCCAGCAGCCAAGGTCCGGGACAGTTGATCTATGGCTACACCTTC.

The rearrangement links TRBV6-5 to TRBJ1-1, with D tentatively TRBD1 (6 bases). V dropped 0 bases and J dropped 6 bases, with 17 bases sitting between them. Germline values: CDR1 MNHEY, CDR2 SVGAGI. The CDR3 is 16 amino acids. The CDR3 DNA follows: TGTGCCAGCAGTTACTCGAACCGCCAGGGGTTGTCTGAAGCTTTCTTT. Its translation: CASSYSNRQGLSEAFF.

About this clone: This sample includes further DNA sequences coding for the same CDR3. The rearrangement uses TRBV7-9 and TRBJ1-1; D might be TRBD1 (5 bases). CDR1 and CDR2 from the germline V gene are SEHNR and FQNEAQ (reference sequence). The CDR3 length is 13 residues. The V end was cut by 1 base, the J end by 4 bases, with 7 bases between. The CDR3, as DNA: TGTGCCAGCAGCTTAGGCGGGGGCACTGAAGCTTTCTTT. This sequence encodes CASSLGGGTEAFF.

The rearrangement links TRBV5-1 to TRBJ2-5; D is possibly TRBD1 (5 bases). CDR3 length: 15 residues. Germline CDR1 SGHRS, CDR2 YFSETQ. V was pared by 0 bases and J by 0 bases, with 9 bases between. In DNA form, the CDR3 reads TGCGCCAGCAGCTTGGAAGGGGCATACCAAGAGACCCAGTACTTC. Residues: CASSLEGAYQETQYF.

This clone was seen a few times. The chain is built from TRBV6-5 and TRBJ1-1; D not resolved. The V end lost 2 bases, the J end lost 5 bases, and 3 bases lay between the germline ends. CDR3 length equals 11 residues. From germline, CDR1 is MNHEY and CDR2 SVGAGI. CDR3 in amino acids: CASSYETEAFF. The CDR3 nucleotides are TGTGCCAGCAGTTACGAGACTGAAGCTTTCTTT.